The 30 T cell receptor beta chains given below trace back to one sample, sequenced in a study of T-cell reconstitution after alpha-beta-depleted transplantation in children. Study conclusions and caveats: A year post-transplant, T-cell counts and diversity derived mostly from newly produced T cells.

No antigens are known for them. During its preparation, the TCRbeta library received unique molecular identifiers. TCRdb re-called the PCR reads through MiXCR, storing one row per CDR3 protein. In the table there are some 300,000 distinct CDR3 sequences, nearly 8% of which are singletons. The sequencing here drew on peripheral blood, taken 360 days after TCRalphabeta/CD19-depleted stem cell transplant. All receptors derive from a female patient aged 2-10 years who had a stem cell transplant for Fanconi anemia, so the T cells may come from the graft donor.

The sample holds many counts of this clonotype. The J gene is TRBJ1-2, the V gene TRBV29-1, with a tentative D call TRBD1 (5 bases). With 3 bases removed from V and 0 bases from J, the gap between germline ends came to 17 bases. The CDR3 contains 16 residues. Germline loops: CDR1 SQVTM, CDR2 ANQGSEA. CDR3 nucleotide sequence: TGCAGCGTTGAGATTCGGGGGACCCCAGCTAACTATGGCTACACCTTC. It specifies CSVEIRGTPANYGYTF. The variable domain in full, completed from reference TRBV29-1 and TRBJ1-2, reads SAVISQKPSRDICQRGTSLTIQCQVDSQVTMMFWYRQQPGQSLTLIATANQGSEATYESGFVIDKFPISRPNLTFSTLTVSNMSPEDSSIYLCSVEIRGTPANYGYTFGSGTRLTVV.

In its sample, this clonotype was seen a few times. The CDR3 reads CASTNPSGTGVFGINQPQHF. The CDR3 bases are TGTGCCAGTACAAATCCTTCCGGGACAGGGGTATTTGGTATCAATCAGCCCCAGCATTTT. J is TRBJ1-5 and V is TRBV21-1; whether TRBD1, the table's D call, matches the DNA was not checked. TRBV21-1 is a pseudogene. This CDR3 region has 20 residues.

This clonotype has a handful of counts. The V call is TRBV18, the J call TRBJ2-4; 7 bases are shared with TRBD1. Germline V gives CDR1 KGHSH, CDR2 LQKENI. The CDR3 runs 16 residues. Trimming at V came to 5 bases and at J to 0 bases, leaving 7 bases not matched to a gene. The CDR3 is CASSNRPGGAKNIQYF. The CDR3 bases are TGTGCCAGCTCAAATCGCCCAGGGGGAGCCAAAAACATTCAGTACTTC.

This chain uses TRBV7-9 with TRBJ1-1; 7 nucleotides align to TRBD1. Looked up from germline, CDR1 is SEHNR and CDR2 is FQNEAQ (reference sequence). V shed 7 bases and J 2 bases; nucleotides not matched to a gene: 16. The CDR3 has 17 amino acids. CDR3 sequence reads: CASNSLPGTVLNTEAFF. Here the CDR3 DNA reads TGTGCCAGCAACTCCCTACCTGGGACAGTCCTTAACACTGAAGCTTTCTTT.

This clonotype was seen many times. The gene calls are TRBV12-3 or TRBV12-4 and TRBJ1-2; 9 bases are a match to TRBD1. Trimming at V came to 5 bases and at J to 8 bases, leaving 6 bases not matched to a gene. The CDR3 is 13 amino acids. Here the CDR3 reads CASSRTGAEGYTF. For the CDR3, the DNA is TGTGCCAGCAGTCGGACAGGGGCGGAAGGCTACACCTTC.

This clonotype has more than one count but fewer than ten. V is TRBV20-1 and J is TRBJ2-3; 9 nucleotides align to TRBD2. V was pared by 4 bases and J by 1 base, with 9 bases of the junction left unmatched. CDR1 and CDR2 (germline): DFQATT, SNEGSKA (reference sequence). The CDR3 extends over 16 amino acids. The CDR3 DNA sequence: TGCAGTGCTATAGTTCAGCGGGGGGCGGGCACAGATACGCAGTATTTT. Translated: CSAIVQRGAGTDTQYF.

This clonotype was found many times. The DNA of the CDR3 is TGCGCCAGCAGCTTGGAGAGCGGCCACAATGAGCAGTTCTTC. Protein: CASSLESGHNEQFF. V usage is TRBV5-1 and J usage is TRBJ2-1, with D tentatively TRBD2 (5 bases). The germline V gene has CDR1 SGHRS and CDR2 YFSETQ. V was pared by 0 bases and J by 5 bases, with 9 bases between. The CDR3 runs 14 residues.

This clonotype has only a few counts. This chain links TRBV9 with TRBJ2-6; D is perhaps TRBD2 (5 bases). With 1 base removed from V and 11 bases from J, the gap between germline ends came to 10 bases. This CDR3 region has 13 residues. Germline values: CDR1 SGDLS, CDR2 YYNGEE. CDR3 nucleotides: TGTGCCAGCAGCGTACTTTCCGGGGACGTCCTGACTTTC. Translated: CASSVLSGDVLTF.

This clonotype was observed many times. The chain recombines TRBV12-3 or TRBV12-4 with TRBJ2-7, with TRBD1 as a possible D gene (6 bases). This CDR3 contains 15 residues. V was clipped by 2 bases and J by 5 bases, with 16 bases between them. This CDR3 is CASSLWAGDNHEQYF. The DNA of the CDR3 is TGTGCCAGCAGTTTATGGGCAGGGGATAACCACGAGCAGTACTTC.

Ten or more counts support this clonotype. The rearrangement links TRBV28 to TRBJ2-7; tentative D call: TRBD1 (5 bases). V was shortened by 5 bases and J by 8 bases, with 19 bases between the two germline ends. Germline CDR1 and CDR2: MDHEN and SYDVKM. The CDR3 consists of 14 residues. CDR3: CASSVPNGDSKQYF. The CDR3 DNA is TGTGCCAGCAGTGTGCCCAATGGAGACAGTAAGCAGTACTTC.

This clonotype was counted many times. V is TRBV7-7 and J is TRBJ2-2; 7 positions match TRBD1. Germline V gene lookup returns CDR1 SSHAT and CDR2 FNYEAQ (reference sequence). After removal of 4 bases from V and 5 bases from J, the junction contained 7 bases not matched to a gene. There are 15 residues in the CDR3. In DNA, the CDR3 is TGTGCCAGCAGCTCGCAGGGGGTATATACCGGGGAGCTGTTTTTT. It specifies CASSSQGVYTGELFF. Supplemented by reference TRBV7-7 and TRBJ2-2, the full variable domain reads GAGVSQSPRYKVTKRGQDVTLRCDPISSHATLYWYQQALGQGPEFLTYFNYEAQPDKSGLPSDRFSAERPEGSISTLTIQRTEQRDSAMYRCASSSQGVYTGELFFGEGSRLTVL.

This clonotype has a handful of counts. CDR3 amino acids: CASSAEGAGGGETQYF. CDR3 DNA: TGTGCCAGCAGCGCCGAGGGAGCGGGGGGAGGAGAGACCCAGTACTTC. This chain uses TRBV9 with TRBJ2-5, with 9 bases matching TRBD2. Per germline, CDR1 SGDLS and CDR2 YYNGEE. The length of the CDR3 is 16 residues. With 3 bases clipped from V and 4 bases from J, the junction kept 10 bases outside the gene matches.

The table lists this clonotype with many counts. This chain uses TRBV7-2 with TRBJ2-1, with D unresolved. The V gene lost 4 bases and the J gene lost 1 base, with 11 bases spanning the gap. Per germline, CDR1 SGHTA and CDR2 FQGNSA. The CDR3 runs 15 residues. The CDR3 loop reads CASSSFSESYNEQFF. Here the CDR3 DNA reads TGTGCCAGCAGCTCCTTTTCGGAGTCCTACAATGAGCAGTTCTTC.

With regard to this clonotype: Since the CDR3 does not end with the conserved phenylalanine or tryptophan, this likely comes from a read error. The chain has TRBV20-1 and TRBJ2-5, with 10 bases matching TRBD1. CDR1 is DFQATT and CDR2 is SNEGSKA in the germline V gene (reference sequence). V lost 0 bases and J lost 5; bases outside the gene matches: 6. This CDR3 comprises 15 residues. The CDR3 region has the DNA TGCAGTGCTAGAGACGCTGACAGGGGGCAGGAGACCCAGTACTCC. It encodes CSARDADRGQETQYS.

This clonotype came up a few times. This chain connects TRBV20-1 to TRBJ2-1, with a possible D match to TRBD2 (5 bases). The germline CDR1 and CDR2 sequences are DFQATT and SNEGSKA (reference sequence). This CDR3 is 15 amino acids long. Deletions cut 6 bases from V and 2 bases from J, with 17 bases between. DNA of the CDR3: TGCAGTGCGAGGAGTCTCCTAGCCCCCTACAATGAGCAGTTCTTC. It translates to CSARSLLAPYNEQFF.

This clonotype has ten or more counts. This chain joins TRBV5-1 and TRBJ2-1, with TRBD2 as a possible D gene (5 bases). This CDR3 is built from 14 residues. The V gene's germline CDR1 is SGHRS and CDR2 YFSETQ. V shed 0 bases and J shed 3 bases, with 7 bases lying between them. CDR3 amino acids: CASSLVRGYNEQFF. CDR3 nucleotide sequence: TGCGCCAGCAGCTTGGTACGGGGCTACAATGAGCAGTTCTTC.

This clonotype was counted ten times or more. The V gene is TRBV12-3 or TRBV12-4, the J gene TRBJ2-5; D unresolved. This CDR3 is 15 amino acids long. V was shortened by 6 bases and J by 2 bases, with 16 bases between the two germline ends. CDR3: CASSHIGLEQETQYF. As DNA, the CDR3 is TGTGCCAGCAGCCATATAGGGTTAGAGCAAGAGACCCAGTACTTC.

This clonotype has at least ten counts. This chain uses TRBV7-8 with TRBJ2-2; TRBD2 is a possible D gene (6 bases). V lost 3 bases, J lost 0 bases, and 17 bases lay in between. Germline CDR1 is SGHVS and CDR2 is FQNEAQ. CDR3 size: 18 residues. The CDR3 nucleotides are TGTGCCAGCAGCTTGGGACTCCCGGGAATTACGAACACCGGGGAGCTGTTTTTT. Translation: CASSLGLPGITNTGELFF.

This clonotype was counted ten times or more. This chain's CDR3 is CASSEGGRQYV. As DNA, the CDR3 is TGTGCCAGCAGTGAAGGCGGGAGGCAGTACGTC. The J gene is TRBJ2-7, the V gene TRBV25-1, with TRBD2 matching over 7 bases. The CDR3 loop spans 11 amino acids. CDR1 is MGHDK and CDR2 is SYGVNS in the germline V gene. The J segment lost 9 bases and the V segment lost 2 bases, leaving 1 base of the junction unmatched.

Many counts were recorded for this clonotype. This chain uses TRBV20-1 with TRBJ2-3; D uncertain. Trimming pared 6 bases from V and 0 bases from J, leaving 16 bases between. This CDR3 has 15 residues. Germline-derived CDR1 and CDR2 are DFQATT and SNEGSKA (reference sequence). The DNA for the CDR3 is TGCAGTGCAATCCGAGGCGCGACTAGCACAGATACGCAGTATTTT. Its translation is CSAIRGATSTDTQYF.

The table lists this clonotype with many counts. The V call is TRBV12-3 or TRBV12-4, the J call TRBJ2-1; 9 bases map to TRBD2. Trimming cost V 5 bases and J 9 bases; bases outside gene matches: 11. The CDR3 has 15 amino acids. DNA for the CDR3: TGTGCCAGCAGTATTAGCGGGGGACCAACTGGTGAGCAGTTCTTC. Translating it yields CASSISGGPTGEQFF.

In its sample, this clonotype was seen many times. The chain has TRBV2 and TRBJ1-4, with D tentatively TRBD1 (6 bases). CDR1 and CDR2 from the germline V gene are SNHLY and FYNNEI. The CDR3 length is 14 residues. The V end lost 4 bases, the J end lost 12 bases, and 18 bases lay between the germline ends. The CDR3 here is CASSGTVGSLELFF. CDR3 DNA sequence: TGTGCCAGCAGTGGGACAGTGGGGAGCTTAGAACTGTTTTTT.

The sample holds many counts of this clonotype. V is TRBV24-1 and J is TRBJ1-2; D is possibly TRBD1 (5 bases). The CDR3 sequence is 11 residues long. Germline CDR1 KGHDR, CDR2 SFDVKD. V was shortened by 7 bases and J by 7 bases, with 9 bases between the two germline ends. For the CDR3, the DNA is TGTGCCACCAGGGGGGATGGTGGCTACACCTTC. This translates into CATRGDGGYTF.

J is TRBJ2-5 and V is TRBV2; no definite D call. Germline V CDR1 and CDR2: SNHLY, FYNNEI. Trimming took 5 bases from V and 5 from J, leaving 9 bases between them. The CDR3 has 12 amino acids. CDR3 in amino acids: CASSQIWETQYF. CDR3 in DNA: TGTGCCAGCAGTCAGATTTGGGAGACCCAGTACTTC. The whole variable domain, filled in from reference TRBV2 and TRBJ2-5, reads EPEVTQTPSHQVTQMGQEVILRCVPISNHLYFYWYRQILGQKVEFLVSFYNNEISEKSEIFDDQFSVERPDGSNFTLKIRSTKLEDSAMYFCASSQIWETQYFGPGTRLLVL.

There are many counts of this clonotype. The J gene is TRBJ2-2, the V gene TRBV4-2, with D possibly called TRBD1 or TRBD2 (5 bases each). The CDR3 totals 14 residues. Trimming took off 4 bases at V and 5 bases at J, with 11 bases between the two ends. Germline V lookup: CDR1 LGHNA, CDR2 YNFKEQ. The CDR3 DNA is TGTGCCAGCAGCCTGGGACGGATGACCGGGGAGCTGTTTTTT. Protein sequence: CASSLGRMTGELFF.

This clonotype was detected many times. The rearrangement joins TRBV5-1 to TRBJ1-1, with D perhaps TRBD1 (5 bases). The V end lost 2 bases, the J end lost 0 bases, and 8 bases lay between the germline ends. The CDR3 length is 14 residues. Germline-derived CDR1 and CDR2 are SGHRS and YFSETQ. The CDR3 sequence is CASSLRGVNTEAFF. The CDR3 coding sequence is TGCGCCAGCAGCTTACGGGGCGTGAACACTGAAGCTTTCTTT.

A note on this clonotype: This may be a read error: a much more frequent sequence differs by one nucleotide. This chain joins TRBV3-1 and TRBJ2-1, with D uncertain. The CDR3 covers 16 residues. The germline V gene has CDR1 LGHDT and CDR2 YNNKEL (reference sequence). V was trimmed by 4 bases and J by 2 bases, leaving 15 bases between them. CDR3 sequence reads: CASSRNQAPTYNEQFF. The CDR3 DNA reads TGTGCCAGCAGCCGGAACCAGGCACCGACCTACAATGAGCAGTTCTTC.

This clonotype has a count of ten or more. The rearrangement uses TRBV28 and TRBJ1-1; TRBD1 aligns across 7 bases. Germline V gene data show CDR1 as MDHEN and CDR2 as SYDVKM. V lost 5 bases, J lost 4 bases, and 10 bases stayed unmatched. This CDR3 contains 15 residues. The CDR3 DNA reads as TGTGCCAGCAGTCCCACACAGGGGTGGAGCACTGAAGCTTTCTTT. As protein: CASSPTQGWSTEAFF.

This clonotype has more than one count but fewer than ten. The CDR3, as DNA: TGTGCCAGCAGTTTACCTAGGCTAGCGGGCCGCACAGATACGCAGTATTTT. It yields the protein CASSLPRLAGRTDTQYF. V is TRBV28 and J is TRBJ2-3; 8 bases are shared with TRBD2. Germline assignment: CDR1 MDHEN and CDR2 SYDVKM. The trim removed 2 bases at V and 1 base at J, leaving 8 bases unmatched. This CDR3 has 17 amino acids.

This clonotype was detected only a few times. The chain recombines TRBV11-2 with TRBJ2-7; 9 positions match TRBD2. This CDR3 has 15 residues. CDR1 SGHAT and CDR2 FQNNGV come from the germline V gene. Germline trimming cut 4 bases from V and 2 bases from J; bases unmatched to any gene: 6. The CDR3 is CASSSLAGRAYEQYF. The CDR3 DNA reads TGTGCCAGCAGCTCCCTAGCGGGGCGCGCCTACGAGCAGTACTTC.